The entry that follows covers one TCR beta chain sequence. Relative to the germline gene, one junction end is altered; a read error may explain this. This entry belongs to a study of T cell responses to AZD1222 COVID-19 vaccine. The CDR3 sequence is 13 residues long. CDR1 KGHDR and CDR2 SFDVKD come from the germline V gene. Produced via immunoSEQ multiplex PCR; TCRdb's table is partial and in-frame only. The profile shows tens of thousands of clones, roughly nine tenths of them singletons. Sample: peripheral blood, taken 28 days after the second AZD1222 dose. The V gene is TRBV24-1, the J gene TRBJ2-5, with TRBD1 identical over 10 bases. The TCR originated in an adult who received the AZD1222 COVID-19 vaccine. CDR3 coding DNA: TGTGCCACCAGCGACAGGGGGCAAGGGACCCAGTACTTC. Protein product: CATSDRGQGTQYF.